This T cell receptor beta chain emerged from a study of early stage breast cancer tumors. The repertoire was sequenced with immunoSEQ multiplex PCR; TCRdb's copy has only in-frame clones and lacks some. This table has several thousand clones, approximately 65% appearing once. V dropped 4 bases and J dropped 7; count of bases not matched to a gene: 7. The CDR3 extends over 14 amino acids. The V gene's germline CDR1 is SGHAT and CDR2 FQNNGV. Sequencing input: breast tumor tissue. The chain employs TRBV11-2 and TRBJ1-5, with 7 bases identical to TRBD1. This clonotype was sampled from an older person with breast cancer. CDR3: CASSYDRVGQPQHF. The CDR3 region has the DNA TGTGCCAGCAGCTACGACAGGGTGGGACAGCCCCAGCATTTT. The complete variable domain, with remaining parts taken from reference TRBV11-2 and TRBJ1-5, reads EAGVAQSPRYKIIEKRQSVAFWCNPISGHATLYWYQQILGQGPKLLIQFQNNGVVDDSQLPKDRFSAERLKGVDSTLKIQPAKLEDSAVYLCASSYDRVGQPQHFGDGTRLSIL.